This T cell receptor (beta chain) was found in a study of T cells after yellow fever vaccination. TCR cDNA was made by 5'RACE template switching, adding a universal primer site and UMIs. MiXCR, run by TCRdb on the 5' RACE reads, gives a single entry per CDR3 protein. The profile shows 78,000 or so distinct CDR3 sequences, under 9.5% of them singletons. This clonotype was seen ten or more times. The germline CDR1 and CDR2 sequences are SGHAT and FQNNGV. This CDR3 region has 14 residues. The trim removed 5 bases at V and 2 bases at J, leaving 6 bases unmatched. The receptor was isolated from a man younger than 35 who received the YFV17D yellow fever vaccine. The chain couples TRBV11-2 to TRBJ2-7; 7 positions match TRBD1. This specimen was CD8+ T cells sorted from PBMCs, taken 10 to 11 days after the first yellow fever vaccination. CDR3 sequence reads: CASSQGQVAYEQYF. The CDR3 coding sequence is TGTGCCAGCAGCCAAGGACAGGTCGCCTACGAGCAGTACTTC.